What follows are 3 T cell receptor beta chains derived from one specimen sequenced in a study of cytomegalovirus exposure and HLA in healthy donors. With 60 Vbeta and 13 Jbeta primers, the PCR was carried out. The repertoire was sequenced with immunoSEQ multiplex PCR; TCRdb's copy has only in-frame clones and lacks some. This table has 100,000 to 150,000 clones, roughly 75% appearing once. Sequences were obtained from PBMCs. The receptor set was obtained from a man aged 25-45 years in good health and CMV-seronegative.

The rearrangement uses TRBV5-1 and TRBJ2-1; 8 bases fit TRBD2. Germline V gives CDR1 SGHRS, CDR2 YFSETQ. CDR3 length equals 17 residues. V lost 0 bases, J lost 10 bases, and 15 bases stayed unmatched. The CDR3 region is CASSLVPMTGGGGEQFF. The DNA of the CDR3 is TGCGCCAGCAGCTTGGTCCCGATGACGGGAGGGGGAGGGGAGCAGTTCTTC.

About this clone itself: One end of the junction fails to match germline, which may point to a read error. V and J are TRBV7-7 and TRBJ2-5, with unresolved D. Looked up from germline, CDR1 is SSHAT and CDR2 is FNYEAQ (reference sequence). The CDR3 length is 13 residues. The CDR3 region is CASSPGYQETQYF. In nucleotides, the CDR3 is TGTGCTAGCAGCCCAGGATATCAAGAGACCCAGTACTTC.

The V call is TRBV6-6, the J call TRBJ2-5, with 15 bases aligning to TRBD2. CDR1 is MNHNY and CDR2 is SVGAGI in the germline V gene (reference sequence). V was pared by 2 bases and J by 3 bases, with 1 base of the junction left unmatched. The CDR3 has 16 residues. CDR3 DNA: TGTGCCAGCAGTTACCGGACTAGCGGGGGGGAAGAGACCCAGTACTTC. Its protein product is CASSYRTSGGEETQYF.